Presented here are 32 T cell receptor beta chains from one specimen sequenced in a study of blood T cell repertoires in COVID-19 (dated by TCRdb to about 2020). The library relied on the immunoSEQ multiplex PCR assay. This is the immuneACCESS table as TCRdb keeps it, with only in-frame sequences that have V and J called. A part of the clones is gone; compared with another copy, unresolved V genes explain less than half, and the rest is unexplained. This sample gives approximately 360,000 clones in total; 83% of them show up just once. Of the sample, less than 6% is held by the ten largest clones. Source material: PBMCs or T cells enriched from blood (not recorded which). The receptors were sampled from a woman aged 45 to 65 who had recovered from COVID-19.

CDR3 sequence reads: CASSHGTGASNQPQHF. The CDR3 coding sequence is TGTGCCAGCAGCCACGGAACAGGGGCCAGCAATCAGCCCCAGCATTTT. This sequence joins TRBV3-1 (or the pseudogene TRBV3-2) and TRBJ1-5; 7 bases are shared with TRBD1. Losses at the gene ends were 3 bases for V and 1 base for J; bases not matched to a gene: 6. Germline-derived CDR1 and CDR2 are LGHDT and YNNKEL (reference sequence). This CDR3 region has 16 residues.

This rearrangement joins TRBV7-2 to TRBJ1-2, with 10 nucleotides matching TRBD1. Trimming cost V 5 bases and J 2 bases; bases outside gene matches: 8. The CDR3 consists of 16 residues. CDR1 is SGHTA, CDR2 FQGNSA, per germline. This CDR3 reads CASSTQPGQGNYGYTF. The CDR3 nucleotides are TGTGCCAGCAGCACCCAACCGGGACAGGGGAACTATGGCTACACCTTC. The full variable domain, with the rest looked up from reference TRBV7-2 and TRBJ1-2, is GAGVSQSPSNKVTEKGKDVELRCDPISGHTALYWYRQSLGQGLEFLIYFQGNSAPDKSGLPSDRFSAERTGGSVSTLTIQRTQQEDSAVYLCASSTQPGQGNYGYTFGSGTRLTVV.

The chain combines TRBV25-1 with TRBJ1-3; D unresolved. The CDR3 has 12 residues. Germline V gives CDR1 MGHDK, CDR2 SYGVNS. V lost 7 bases and J lost 2, with 6 bases in between. The CDR3, as DNA: TGTGCCAGCAAGAGCCCTGGAAACACCATATATTTT. It specifies CASKSPGNTIYF.

The chain employs TRBV5-1 and TRBJ1-2; 7 bases align to TRBD1. The ends lost 0 bases at V and 6 bases at J; junction bases unmatched: 8. Germline CDR1 and CDR2: SGHRS and YFSETQ. This CDR3 comprises 15 residues. The CDR3 is CASSLDGAGGDGYTF. In nucleotides, the CDR3 is TGCGCCAGCAGCTTGGATGGGGCAGGGGGAGATGGCTACACCTTC.

V is TRBV12-3 or TRBV12-4 and J is TRBJ1-5, with D uncertain. This CDR3 spans 11 amino acids. V shed 6 bases and J shed 4 bases, with 4 bases lying between them. CDR3 residues: CASSFNQPQHF. In nucleotides, the CDR3 is TGTGCCAGCAGCTTTAATCAGCCCCAGCATTTT.

This chain joins TRBV6-2 or TRBV6-3 and TRBJ2-1; no clear D. The CDR3 runs 11 residues. V lost 3 bases and J 7 bases, leaving 4 bases between the germline ends. Germline V gives CDR1 MNHEY, CDR2 SVGEGT. DNA for the CDR3: TGTGCCAGCAGTTATAATAATGAGCAGTTCTTC. Protein sequence: CASSYNNEQFF.

V gene TRBV19 combines with J gene TRBJ1-2, with no clear D. Germline CDR1 and CDR2: LNHDA and SQIVND (reference sequence). Trimming stripped 4 bases from V and 8 bases from J, with 8 bases between. The CDR3 totals 11 residues. CDR3 amino acids: CASSRPSGYTF. CDR3 sequence (DNA): TGTGCCAGTAGTAGGCCGTCGGGCTACACCTTC.

The rearrangement joins TRBV7-9 to TRBJ2-1, with TRBD1 matching over 8 bases. V lost 5 bases to trimming and J lost 8 bases; unmatched junction nucleotides: 11. Looked up from germline, CDR1 is SEHNR and CDR2 is FQNEAQ (reference sequence). This CDR3 region has 15 residues. The CDR3 DNA reads as TGTGCCAGCAGCCCCAGGACAGGGACGATGGATGAGCAGTTCTTC. Protein: CASSPRTGTMDEQFF.

This clone was counted a single time. The chain couples TRBV6-5 to TRBJ2-7, with 7 bases fitting TRBD2. The CDR3 totals 12 residues. Germline CDR1 and CDR2: MNHEY and SVGAGI. V was pared by 7 bases and J by 6 bases, with 6 bases of the junction left unmatched. The CDR3 protein is CASTAGWVEQYF. The DNA of the CDR3 is TGTGCCAGCACAGCGGGATGGGTCGAGCAGTACTTC.

This CDR3 reads CASSAGVSNQPQHF. The CDR3 nucleotides are TGTGCCAGCAGCGCAGGGGTTAGCAATCAGCCCCAGCATTTT. The V gene is TRBV5-5, the J gene TRBJ1-5; weak D call: TRBD1 (6 bases). Germline CDR1 reads SGHKS; CDR2 reads YYEKEE (reference sequence). The V gene lost 4 bases and the J gene lost 0 bases, with 8 bases spanning the gap. This CDR3 has 14 amino acids.

The genes are TRBV4-3 and TRBJ1-6; no firm D call. V gave up 1 base and J gave up 10 bases, with 14 bases separating them. CDR3 length: 15 amino acids. The V gene's germline CDR1 is LGHNA and CDR2 YSLEER. CDR3 sequence (DNA): TGCGCCAGCAGCCAAGCAGCTAGTTGGGTGTCACCCCTCCACTTT. Its protein product is CASSQAASWVSPLHF.

This chain connects TRBV7-8 to TRBJ1-1, with D tentatively TRBD1 (5 bases). The CDR3 runs to 13 residues. Looked up from germline, CDR1 is SGHVS and CDR2 is FQNEAQ. V gave up 3 bases and J gave up 6 bases, with 11 bases separating them. CDR3 region: CASSFLWGAEAFF. The CDR3 nucleotides read TGTGCCAGCAGCTTCTTGTGGGGCGCTGAAGCTTTCTTT. Together with reference TRBV7-8 and TRBJ1-1, the CDR3 gives the full variable domain: GAGVSQSPRYKVAKRGQDVALRCDPISGHVSLFWYQQALGQGPEFLTYFQNEAQLDKSGLPSDRFFAERPEGSVSTLKIQRTQQEDSAVYLCASSFLWGAEAFFGQGTRLTVV.

This chain links TRBV7-9 with TRBJ1-6; maybe TRBD1 (6 bases). The CDR3 length is 13 residues. V lost 5 bases and J lost 9, with 11 bases in between. Germline V lookup: CDR1 SEHNR, CDR2 FQNEAQ (reference sequence). The CDR3 nucleotides are TGTGCCAGCAGCGTGGACAGTTTTTCACCCCTCCACTTT. Protein product: CASSVDSFSPLHF.

The chain combines TRBV2 with TRBJ2-7, with TRBD1 as a possible D gene (7 bases). The CDR3 runs 12 residues. V was trimmed by 7 bases and J by 6 bases, leaving 13 bases between them. CDR1 is SNHLY and CDR2 is FYNNEI in the germline V gene. In nucleotides, the CDR3 is TGTGCCAGCACCGAGCAGGGGGGCGAGCAGTACTTC. Translating it yields CASTEQGGEQYF.

The V call is TRBV21-1, the J call TRBJ1-2. TRBV21-1 is a listed pseudogene. This CDR3 spans 18 amino acids. The CDR3 loop reads CASSKDCIGATLNYGYTF. CDR3 nucleotides: TGTGCCAGCAGCAAAGATTGTATAGGAGCTACCCTTAACTATGGCTACACCTTC.

The chain links TRBV18 to TRBJ1-6; D ambiguous. Germline V gives CDR1 KGHSH, CDR2 LQKENI. Trimming removed 3 bases at V and 7 bases at J, with 31 bases between. This CDR3 has 21 amino acids. CDR3 sequence: CASSPIAGGEKVEGENSPLHF. CDR3 DNA sequence: TGTGCCAGCTCACCTATCGCTGGTGGGGAGAAGGTAGAAGGAGAGAATTCACCCCTCCACTTT.

V and J are TRBV27 and TRBJ1-4; D may be TRBD1 (6 bases). This CDR3 spans 15 amino acids. Germline values: CDR1 MNHEY, CDR2 SMNVEV (reference sequence). Trimming removed 3 bases at V and 9 bases at J, with 17 bases between. The CDR3 reads CASSFPQQGRKKLFF. The DNA of the CDR3 is TGTGCCAGCAGTTTTCCCCAACAGGGCAGGAAAAAACTGTTTTTT.

This rearrangement joins TRBV19 to TRBJ1-5; 7 bases fit TRBD1. The trim removed 6 bases at V and 4 bases at J, leaving 9 bases unmatched. CDR3 size: 15 residues. CDR1 LNHDA and CDR2 SQIVND come from the germline V gene (reference sequence). The CDR3, as DNA: TGTGCCAGTAGACCGGGACAGACTGATAATCAGCCCCAGCATTTT. Residues: CASRPGQTDNQPQHF. The variable domain in full, completed from reference TRBV19 and TRBJ1-5, reads DGGITQSPKYLFRKEGQNVTLSCEQNLNHDAMYWYRQDPGQGLRLIYYSQIVNDFQKGDIAEGYSVSREKKESFPLTVTSAQKNPTAFYLCASRPGQTDNQPQHFGDGTRLSIL.

The V and J genes are TRBV4-1 and TRBJ1-1, with D perhaps TRBD1 (6 bases). V was clipped by 3 bases and J by 11 bases, with 19 bases between them. The CDR3 contains 14 residues. Germline CDR1 reads MGHRA; CDR2 reads YSYEKL. CDR3: CASSHGGGEREAFF. The DNA of the CDR3 is TGCGCCAGCAGCCATGGTGGGGGCGAGCGGGAGGCTTTCTTT.

The V and J genes are TRBV19 and TRBJ2-3; TRBD2 agrees at 7 bases. Germline assignment: CDR1 LNHDA and CDR2 SQIVND (reference sequence). Unmatched junction bases numbered 2, after V lost 5 bases and J lost 0 bases. The CDR3 extends over 14 amino acids. The CDR3 here is CASSAGVSTDTQYF. DNA for the CDR3: TGTGCCAGTAGTGCGGGGGTTAGCACAGATACGCAGTATTTT.

The chain recombines TRBV14 with TRBJ2-1; 11 bases are a match to TRBD2. This CDR3 spans 16 amino acids. V shed 2 bases, J shed 5 bases, and the junction held 5 bases outside the gene matches. Germline CDR1 and CDR2: SGHDN and FVKESK. The CDR3 sequence is CASSQRTSGSNNEQFF. The CDR3 bases are TGTGCCAGCAGCCAACGTACTAGCGGGAGTAACAATGAGCAGTTCTTC.

V is TRBV7-8 and J is TRBJ2-7; D not certain. The germline gives CDR1 SGHVS, CDR2 FQNEAQ. The CDR3 has 13 residues. With 2 bases removed from V and 5 bases from J, the gap between germline ends came to 10 bases. The CDR3 reads CASSLSRRNEQYF. Here the CDR3 DNA reads TGTGCCAGCAGCTTATCTAGGCGGAACGAGCAGTACTTC.

The rearrangement links TRBV18 to TRBJ1-5; the match to TRBD1 covers 9 bases. V dropped 5 bases and J dropped 7; count of bases not matched to a gene: 6. Germline CDR1 is KGHSH and CDR2 is LQKENI. The CDR3 length is 14 residues. CDR3 sequence reads: CASSGDRGRQPQHF. CDR3 nucleotide sequence: TGTGCCAGCTCAGGAGACAGGGGGAGGCAGCCCCAGCATTTT.

V usage is TRBV7-6 and J usage is TRBJ1-5; D is possibly TRBD1 (5 bases). V shed 5 bases and J shed 0 bases, with 14 bases lying between them. Per the germline V gene, CDR1 is SGHVS and CDR2 is FNYEAQ. The CDR3 is made up of 16 amino acids. The CDR3 is CASSRDQGYSNQPQHF. In nucleotides, the CDR3 is TGTGCCAGCAGCCGAGACCAGGGTTATAGCAATCAGCCCCAGCATTTT.

The rearrangement uses TRBV11-1 and TRBJ1-1; D remains ambiguous. V was shortened by 5 bases and J by 4 bases, with 17 bases between the two germline ends. The CDR3 is made up of 15 amino acids. Looked up from germline, CDR1 is SGHAT and CDR2 is FQDESV (reference sequence). The CDR3 loop is CASSPESIRLTEAFF. As DNA, the CDR3 is TGTGCCAGCAGCCCCGAGTCGATAAGACTCACTGAAGCTTTCTTT.

The chain links TRBV5-8 to TRBJ2-3; D might be TRBD2 (6 bases). CDR3 size: 15 residues. Germline V CDR1 and CDR2: SGHTS, YDEGEE. The V end was cut by 4 bases, the J end by 3 bases, with 15 bases between. The CDR3 bases are TGTGCCAGCAGCGGAACGGGGGTAGGAACAGATACGCAGTATTTT. It specifies CASSGTGVGTDTQYF.

The rearrangement uses TRBV13 and TRBJ2-1; TRBD2 matches at 7 bases. V dropped 4 bases and J dropped 8; count of bases not matched to a gene: 14. This CDR3 is 16 amino acids long. CDR1 and CDR2 (germline): PRHDT, FYEKMQ (reference sequence). CDR3 amino acids: CASSSYGGLGSDEQFF. The CDR3 DNA reads TGTGCCAGCAGCTCCTACGGTGGACTAGGAAGCGATGAGCAGTTCTTC.

This chain joins TRBV6-1 and TRBJ1-2; maybe TRBD1 (5 bases). This CDR3 is built from 15 residues. Germline V gene data show CDR1 as MNHNS and CDR2 as SASEGT. V was clipped by 0 bases and J by 4 bases, with 12 bases between them. CDR3 coding DNA: TGTGCCAGCAGTGAAGCGTCGCCCAGGGCCTATGGCTACACCTTC. Translation gives CASSEASPRAYGYTF.

The V and J genes are TRBV18 and TRBJ2-7; 7 positions match TRBD1. V lost 3 bases to trimming and J lost 1 base; unmatched junction nucleotides: 12. Germline loops: CDR1 KGHSH, CDR2 LQKENI. This CDR3 spans 17 amino acids. In DNA form, the CDR3 reads TGTGCCAGCTCACCCTCAAAACAGGGGACCACTTCCTACGAGCAGTACTTC. Translated: CASSPSKQGTTSYEQYF.

The genes are TRBV19 and TRBJ1-2; 11 nucleotides align to TRBD1. Germline V CDR1 and CDR2: LNHDA, SQIVND (reference sequence). CDR3 length: 14 residues. V lost 10 bases and J lost 2; bases outside the gene matches: 6. This CDR3 reads CAIRRDRGNYGYTF. CDR3 DNA: TGTGCCATCCGGCGGGACAGGGGGAACTATGGCTACACCTTC.

This clone has only one observation. The CDR3 loop reads CASSLSWGTNEKLFF. As DNA, the CDR3 is TGTGCCAGCAGTTTGTCCTGGGGCACTAATGAAAAACTGTTTTTT. This chain connects TRBV27 to TRBJ1-4, with TRBD1 as a possible D gene (5 bases). The V gene's germline CDR1 is MNHEY and CDR2 SMNVEV (reference sequence). The CDR3 consists of 15 residues. With 3 bases removed from V and 2 bases from J, the gap between germline ends came to 10 bases. The full variable domain, in which reference TRBV27 and TRBJ1-4 provide the parts outside the CDR3, is EAQVTQNPRYLITVTGKKLTVTCSQNMNHEYMSWYRQDPGLGLRQIYYSMNVEVTDKGDVPEGYKVSRKEKRNFPLILESPSPNQTSLYFCASSLSWGTNEKLFFGSGTQLSVL.

The rearrangement uses TRBV11-3 and TRBJ1-6, with TRBD1 as a possible D gene (5 bases). Looked up from germline, CDR1 is SGHNT and CDR2 is YENEEA. The CDR3 covers 14 residues. The V end was cut by 4 bases, the J end by 7 bases, with 11 bases between. The CDR3 sequence is CASSSETANSPLHF. Here the CDR3 DNA reads TGTGCCAGCAGCTCTGAGACAGCGAATTCACCCCTCCACTTT. Full variable domain (remainder filled in from reference TRBV11-3 and TRBJ1-6): EAGVVQSPRYKIIEKKQPVAFWCNPISGHNTLYWYLQNLGQGPELLIRYENEEAVDDSQLPKDRFSAERLKGVDSTLKIQPAELGDSAVYLCASSSETANSPLHFGNGTRLTVT.